The sequence of this TCR beta chain was determined in a study of T cells in Graves' hyperthyroidism and ophthalmopathy. RNA transcripts served as the template for amplifying TCR beta CDR3 regions. A set of HTBI primers served as the primers for a first-round RT-PCR of the TCR CDR3. TCRdb used MiXCR to reprocess the multiplex PCR reads, holding one entry per CDR3 protein. This table holds some 560,000 distinct CDR3 sequences, approximately 14% found once. This clonotype came up many times. J gave up 5 bases and V 7 bases, and 12 bases lay outside the gene matches. The CDR3 is made up of 15 amino acids. Germline values: CDR1 GTSNPN, CDR2 SVGIG (reference sequence).

The source material was blood. The receptor comes from a woman aged 40 to 50 with Graves' hyperthyroidism. The rearrangement joins TRBV30 to TRBJ1-1; 11 nucleotides match TRBD1. CDR3 in DNA: TGTGCCTCATACTTGGTGGGACAGGGGGGAACTGAAGCTTTCTTT. This encodes CASYLVGQGGTEAFF.